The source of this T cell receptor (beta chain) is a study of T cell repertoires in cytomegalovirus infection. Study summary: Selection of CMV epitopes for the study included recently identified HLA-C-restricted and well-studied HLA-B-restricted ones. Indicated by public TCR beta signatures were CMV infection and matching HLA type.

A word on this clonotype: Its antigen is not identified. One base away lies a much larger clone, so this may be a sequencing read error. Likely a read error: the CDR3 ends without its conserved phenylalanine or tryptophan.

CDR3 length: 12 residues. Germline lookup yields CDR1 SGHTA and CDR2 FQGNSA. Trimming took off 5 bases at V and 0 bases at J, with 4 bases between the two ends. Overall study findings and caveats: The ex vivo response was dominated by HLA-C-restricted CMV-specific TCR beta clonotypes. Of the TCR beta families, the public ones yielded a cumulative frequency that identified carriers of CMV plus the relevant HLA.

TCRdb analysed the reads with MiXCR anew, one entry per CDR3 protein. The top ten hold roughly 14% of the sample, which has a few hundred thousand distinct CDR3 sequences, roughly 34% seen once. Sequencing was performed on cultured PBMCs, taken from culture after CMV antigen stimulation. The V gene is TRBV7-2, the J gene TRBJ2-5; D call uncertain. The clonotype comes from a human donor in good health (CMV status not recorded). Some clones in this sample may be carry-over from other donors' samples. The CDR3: CASSPNQETQYL. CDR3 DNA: TGTGCCAGCAGCCCCAACCAAGAGACCCAGTACCTC.